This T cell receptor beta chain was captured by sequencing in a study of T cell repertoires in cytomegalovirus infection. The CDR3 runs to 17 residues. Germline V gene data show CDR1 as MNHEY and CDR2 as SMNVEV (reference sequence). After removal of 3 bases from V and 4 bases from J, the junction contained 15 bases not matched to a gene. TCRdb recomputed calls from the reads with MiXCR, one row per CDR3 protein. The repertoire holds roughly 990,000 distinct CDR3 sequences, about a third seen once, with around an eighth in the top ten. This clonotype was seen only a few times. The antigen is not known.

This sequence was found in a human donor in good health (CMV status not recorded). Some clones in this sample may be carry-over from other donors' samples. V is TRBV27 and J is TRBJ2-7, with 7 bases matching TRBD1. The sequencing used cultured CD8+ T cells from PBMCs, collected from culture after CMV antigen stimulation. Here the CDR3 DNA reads TGTGCCAGCAGTTTTTTGGCTCCAGGGGGTTCAGCATACGAGCAGTACTTC. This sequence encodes CASSFLAPGGSAYEQYF.